This entry describes one TCR beta chain. This entry comes from a study of technical replicates of blood from a few donors. The CDR3 consists of 16 residues. The junction had 10 bases not matched to a gene; V was cut back by 0 bases and J by 6 bases. The V gene's germline CDR1 is GTSNPN and CDR2 SVGIG (reference sequence). Generated by immunoSEQ multiplex PCR, the TCRdb table keeps only in-frame clones and is missing some. Here the sample spans 65,000 to 80,000 clones, 95% to 98% being singletons. The source of this sequence is a human donor in good health. The specimen sequenced was T cells isolated from PBMCs. The chain is built from TRBV30 and TRBJ2-7, with TRBD2 matching 11 bases. CDR3 sequence: CAWSVRFPSGRSEQYF. The CDR3 coding sequence is TGTGCCTGGAGTGTACGATTCCCTAGCGGGAGGTCCGAGCAGTACTTC.